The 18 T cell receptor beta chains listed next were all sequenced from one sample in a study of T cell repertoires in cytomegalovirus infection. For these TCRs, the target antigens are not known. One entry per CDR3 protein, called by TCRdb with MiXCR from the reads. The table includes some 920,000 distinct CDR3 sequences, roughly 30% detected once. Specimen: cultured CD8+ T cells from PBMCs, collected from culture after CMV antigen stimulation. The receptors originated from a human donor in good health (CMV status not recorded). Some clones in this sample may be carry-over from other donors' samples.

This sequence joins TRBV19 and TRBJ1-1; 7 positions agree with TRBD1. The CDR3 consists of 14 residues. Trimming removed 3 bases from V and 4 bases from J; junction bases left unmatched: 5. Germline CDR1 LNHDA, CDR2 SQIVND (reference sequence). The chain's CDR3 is CASSIEGASTEAFF. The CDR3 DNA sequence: TGTGCCAGTAGTATCGAGGGGGCTAGCACTGAAGCTTTCTTT.

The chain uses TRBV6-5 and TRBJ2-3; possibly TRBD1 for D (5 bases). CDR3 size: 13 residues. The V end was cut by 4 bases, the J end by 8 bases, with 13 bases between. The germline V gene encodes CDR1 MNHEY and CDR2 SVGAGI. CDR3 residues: CASSSLGHGTQYF. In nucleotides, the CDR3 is TGTGCCAGCAGTTCATTGGGGCACGGTACGCAGTATTTT.

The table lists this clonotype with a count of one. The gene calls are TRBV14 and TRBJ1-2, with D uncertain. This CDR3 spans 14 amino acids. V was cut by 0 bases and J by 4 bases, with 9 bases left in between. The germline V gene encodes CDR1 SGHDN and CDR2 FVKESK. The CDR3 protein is CASSQETSGYGYTF. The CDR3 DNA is TGTGCCAGCAGCCAAGAGACCTCTGGCTATGGCTACACCTTC.

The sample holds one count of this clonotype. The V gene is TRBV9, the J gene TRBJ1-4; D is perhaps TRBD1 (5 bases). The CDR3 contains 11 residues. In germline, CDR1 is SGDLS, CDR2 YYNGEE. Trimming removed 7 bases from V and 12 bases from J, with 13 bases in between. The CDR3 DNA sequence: TGTGCCAGCTCCTCCATGGGGGAACTGTTTTTT. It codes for CASSSMGELFF.

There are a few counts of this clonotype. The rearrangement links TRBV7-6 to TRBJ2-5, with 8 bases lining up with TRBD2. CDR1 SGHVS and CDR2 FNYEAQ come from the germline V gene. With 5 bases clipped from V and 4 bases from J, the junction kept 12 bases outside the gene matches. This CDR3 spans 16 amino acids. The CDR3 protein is CASSTWTNGGAETQYF. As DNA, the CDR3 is TGTGCCAGCAGCACGTGGACTAACGGGGGGGCAGAGACCCAGTACTTC. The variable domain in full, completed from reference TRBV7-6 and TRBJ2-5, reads GAGVSQSPRYKVTKRGQDVALRCDPISGHVSLYWYRQALGQGPEFLTYFNYEAQQDKSGLPNDRFSAERPEGSISTLTIQRTEQRDSAMYRCASSTWTNGGAETQYFGPGTRLLVL.

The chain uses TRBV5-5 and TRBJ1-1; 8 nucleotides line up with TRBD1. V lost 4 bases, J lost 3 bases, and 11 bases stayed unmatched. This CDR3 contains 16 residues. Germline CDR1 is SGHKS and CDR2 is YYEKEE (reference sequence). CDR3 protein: CASSQTGGVLDTEAFF. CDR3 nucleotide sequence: TGTGCCAGCAGCCAAACAGGGGGAGTATTGGACACTGAAGCTTTCTTT.

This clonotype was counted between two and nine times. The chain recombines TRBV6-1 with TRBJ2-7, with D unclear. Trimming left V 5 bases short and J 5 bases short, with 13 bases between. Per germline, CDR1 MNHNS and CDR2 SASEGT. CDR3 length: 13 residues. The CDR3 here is CASSLPGSHEQYV. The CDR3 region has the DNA TGTGCCAGCAGTTTGCCGGGCAGCCACGAGCAGTACGTC.

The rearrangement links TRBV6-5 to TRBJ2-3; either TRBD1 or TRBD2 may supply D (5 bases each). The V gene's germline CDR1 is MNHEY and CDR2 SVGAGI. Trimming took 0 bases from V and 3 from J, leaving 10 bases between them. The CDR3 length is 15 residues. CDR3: CASSYSGDRTDTQYF. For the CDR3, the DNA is TGTGCCAGCAGTTACTCGGGGGATAGGACAGATACGCAGTATTTT.

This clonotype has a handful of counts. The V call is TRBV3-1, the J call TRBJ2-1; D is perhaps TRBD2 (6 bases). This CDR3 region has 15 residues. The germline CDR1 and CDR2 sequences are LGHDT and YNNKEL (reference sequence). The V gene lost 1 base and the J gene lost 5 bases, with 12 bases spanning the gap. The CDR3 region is CASSQGGAGNNEQFF. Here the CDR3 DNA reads TGTGCCAGCAGCCAAGGCGGAGCGGGCAACAATGAGCAGTTCTTC.

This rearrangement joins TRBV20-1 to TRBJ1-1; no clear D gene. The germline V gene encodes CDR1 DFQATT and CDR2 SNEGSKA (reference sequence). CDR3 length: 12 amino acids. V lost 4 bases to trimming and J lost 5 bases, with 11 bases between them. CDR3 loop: CSATTRETEAFF. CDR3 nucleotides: TGCAGTGCTACCACACGGGAGACTGAAGCTTTCTTT.

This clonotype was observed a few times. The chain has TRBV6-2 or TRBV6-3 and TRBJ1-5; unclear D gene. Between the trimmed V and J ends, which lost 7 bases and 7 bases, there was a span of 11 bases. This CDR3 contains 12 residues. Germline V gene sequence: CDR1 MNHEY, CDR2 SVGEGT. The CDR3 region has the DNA TGTGCCAGCACGGAGGGTGCCCAGCCCCAGCATTTT. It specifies CASTEGAQPQHF.

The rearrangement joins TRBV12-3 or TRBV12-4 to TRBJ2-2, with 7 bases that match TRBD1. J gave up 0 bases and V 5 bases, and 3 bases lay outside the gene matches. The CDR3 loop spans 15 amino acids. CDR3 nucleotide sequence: TGTGCCAGCAGTGAGACAGGGTCGAACACCGGGGAGCTGTTTTTT. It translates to CASSETGSNTGELFF.

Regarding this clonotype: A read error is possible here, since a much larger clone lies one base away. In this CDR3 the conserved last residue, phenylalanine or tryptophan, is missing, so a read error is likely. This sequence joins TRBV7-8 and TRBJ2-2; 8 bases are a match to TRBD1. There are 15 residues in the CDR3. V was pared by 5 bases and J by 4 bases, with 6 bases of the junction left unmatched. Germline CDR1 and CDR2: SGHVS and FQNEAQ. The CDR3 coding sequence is TGTGCCAGCAGCCTAGACAGGGGTGGCACCGGGGAGCTGTTTTTA. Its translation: CASSLDRGGTGELFL.

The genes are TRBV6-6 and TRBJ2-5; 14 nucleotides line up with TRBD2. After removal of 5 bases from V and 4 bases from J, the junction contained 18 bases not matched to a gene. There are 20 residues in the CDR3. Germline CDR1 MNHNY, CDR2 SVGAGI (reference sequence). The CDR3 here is CASSGTSGGNPDDKPETQYF. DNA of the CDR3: TGTGCCAGCAGTGGGACTAGCGGGGGAAATCCAGACGACAAACCAGAGACCCAGTACTTC.

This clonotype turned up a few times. CDR3 amino acids: CATLDTLYNEQFF. The CDR3 DNA reads TGTGCCACCCTGGACACCCTGTACAATGAGCAGTTCTTC. The gene calls are TRBV12-3 or TRBV12-4 and TRBJ2-1, with a possible D match to TRBD1 (5 bases). This CDR3 has 13 amino acids. Trimming stripped 10 bases from V and 4 bases from J, with 14 bases between.

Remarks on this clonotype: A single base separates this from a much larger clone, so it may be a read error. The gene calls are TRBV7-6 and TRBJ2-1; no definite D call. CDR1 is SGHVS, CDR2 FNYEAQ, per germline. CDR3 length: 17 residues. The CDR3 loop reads CASSLQTLPSSYNEQLF. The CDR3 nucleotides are TGTGCCAGCAGCTTACAGACCCTTCCCAGCTCCTACAATGAGCAGTTGTTC.

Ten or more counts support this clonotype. CDR3 sequence reads: CASSARTVSTDTQYF. The CDR3 nucleotides read TGTGCCAGCAGCGCCCGGACTGTTAGCACAGATACGCAGTATTTT. The genes are TRBV7-2 and TRBJ2-3; perhaps TRBD2 as D (5 bases). Germline loops: CDR1 SGHTA, CDR2 FQGNSA. With 5 bases removed from V and 0 bases from J, the gap between germline ends came to 12 bases. CDR3 size: 15 residues.

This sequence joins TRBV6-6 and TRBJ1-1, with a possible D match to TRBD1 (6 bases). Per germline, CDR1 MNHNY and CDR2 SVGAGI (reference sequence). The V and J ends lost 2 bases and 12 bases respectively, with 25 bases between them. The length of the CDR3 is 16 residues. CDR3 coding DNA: TGTGCCAGCAGTTACCCGAAAGAGGGGACAACATTAGTTTCTTTCTTT. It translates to CASSYPKEGTTLVSFF.